This TCR beta chain was recovered during a study of T cells in Graves' hyperthyroidism and ophthalmopathy (dated by TCRdb to the late 2010s). In terms of the full investigation: To identify distinguishing TCR V-J signatures, a discovery cohort of some 100 patients was used, comprising some 43 with Graves' ophthalmopathy and 57 with stable Graves' hyperthyroidism. Prospective prediction of ophthalmopathy was tested in an independent validation cohort of 18 to 20 hyperthyroidism patients and some 17 patients who later progressed to ophthalmopathy. For training and testing, the 100 or so patients in the discovery cohort were randomly divided in a 7:3 ratio. In addition, the study compared T-cell repertoires in thyroid tissue and in blood from roughly six Graves' hyperthyroidism patients. Once sampling was done, hyperthyroidism patients were given methimazole at a starting dose of 30 mg daily, whereas ophthalmopathy patients were given high-dose intravenous methylprednisolone. The paper reports TCR Vbeta CDR3 sequencing of some 140 peripheral blood samples: 40 or so ophthalmopathy, 70 to 85 hyperthyroidism and 17 progressor patients.

Paper-wide results and their limitations: A 13 V-J signature model separated ophthalmopathy from stable hyperthyroidism, with approximately 87% sensitivity and about 81% specificity in cross-validation and 80%/75% in testing. Sample size was not statistically predetermined, and blinding of investigators to group allocation was not performed. Blood samples also contained most of the expanded thyroid clonotypes (frequency above 0.001), which suggests that blood repertoires may reflect thyroid immune responses. During validation, the model predicted progression to ophthalmopathy a median of around six months ahead of onset, with approximately 71% sensitivity and about 75% specificity.

The CDR3 holds 14 amino acids from the cysteine to the phenylalanine. Only the CDR3 DNA stays, 42 bases, in frame from base 1. The germline V gene (reference sequence) gives CDR1 as SEHNR and CDR2 as FQNEAQ. The TCR beta CDR3 regions were amplified from RNA transcripts. For the first round of RT-PCR on the TCR CDR3, the HTBI primer set was used together with the Qiagen OneStep RT-PCR kit. Libraries were constructed in a second round of multiplex PCR, after which size selection and purification were performed. Libraries were sequenced paired-end with 100 bp reads on an Illumina HiSeq2000. Concerning the study's data processing: SOAPnuke was used to process the raw data, removing reads that contained adapters or uncalled bases, had a mean Phred below 15, or lacked an exact match to the constant primer or identifier. High-quality paired reads were merged using COPE v1.2.5, and each unique nucleotide sequence was defined as a clonotype. MiTCR v1.1 was used to align the clonotypes against IMGT TRBV, TRBD and TRBJ reference segments. The analysis included only V-J combinations with a frequency above 0.0001, which together covered 98% to 99.2% of the repertoires. The TCS score was defined as the ratio of F50 (clonal expansion) to E x V (chaos), calculated using BLOSUM62-based TCRdist between CDR3 peptides within each V-J. Welch's t-statistics and random forest reduced fewer than 550 V-J features to about 12, which were used in a naive Bayes classifier (R e1071). In TCRdb, the public reads were trimmed at Q25 with fastp and aligned with MiXCR, with productive beta chains retained. Rows matching on CDR3 protein sequence are summarized as one entry with the most common DNA and genes. TCRdb, rather than the study authors, made the V and J calls. Counted in this sample were roughly 580,000 distinct CDR3 sequences; 46% of them appeared once. The top ten hold about 8.2% of the sample.

Graves' hyperthyroidism was defined as stable when no progression to ophthalmopathy occurred over 18 months of follow-up. Hyperthyroidism patients were aged 18 to 65 years and newly diagnosed, with disease duration of less than 2 months. Any patient with an uncontrolled infection, another autoimmune disease, pregnancy or lactation was excluded. Diagnoses were based on clinical symptoms, serum thyroxine and TRAb, thyroid ultrasound and orbital computed tomography. Total RNA was extracted using Trizol reagent, and RNA quality was assessed on an Agilent 2100 Bioanalyzer. To note about this clonotype: Its antigen remains unidentified. One junction end disagrees with the germline gene, perhaps due to a read error.

Sample: peripheral blood or thyroid tissue (not recorded which). The TCR comes from a woman aged 18-29 years with Graves' hyperthyroidism. Donor details come from another sample of the same person, matched by shared clones. This chain is built from TRBV7-9 and TRBJ2-7, with the D gene too uncertain to name. The nucleotide sequence reads TGCGCCAGCAGCCAAGATAGCCTAGTGGATGAGCAGTACTTC. This translates into CASSQDSLVDEQYF.